This TCR beta chain stems from a study of T cell repertoires in cytomegalovirus infection. Overall study context: Recently described HLA-C-restricted plus well-studied HLA-B-restricted CMV epitopes were used. The public TCR beta signatures pointed to both CMV infection and matching HLA type.

As to this clonotype: Its antigen is undetermined.

Germline CDR1 and CDR2: MNHEY and SMNVEV (reference sequence). The germline V and J ends were trimmed by 6 bases and 6 bases, with 20 bases remaining between them. The CDR3 is 15 amino acids. One entry per CDR3 protein results from TCRdb running MiXCR on the reads. This sample yields 200,000 to 250,000 distinct CDR3 sequences, of which around 40% are seen a single time; 55% to 70% belongs to the top ten. Study-wide results and limits: HLA-C-restricted TCR beta clonotypes specific for CMV led the ex vivo response. Individuals carrying CMV plus the relevant HLA were identified by cumulative frequency of public TCR beta families.

The chain uses TRBV27 and TRBJ1-1, with D perhaps matching TRBD1 (5 bases). The sequence was collected from a human donor in good health (CMV status not recorded). Some clones in this sample may be carry-over from other donors' samples. Source: CD8+ T cells from cultured PBMCs, taken from culture after CMV antigen stimulation. The CDR3, as DNA: TGTGCCAGCAGCCGAGACGGGGGGAGCCTTGCTGAAGCTTTCTTT. Protein: CASSRDGGSLAEAFF.